Listed below are T cell receptor beta chains from one sample, sequenced in a study of beta chain features in type 1 diabetes. Measured with immunoSEQ multiplex PCR; TCRdb has only the in-frame clones, and not every one. The sample yields 350,000 to 400,000 clones, about 16% seen once. Sequencing was carried out using naive CD4+ T cells from blood. The source is a woman younger than 35 in good health. Each CDR3 is given with its conserved first and last residue. A D gene is named only where the DNA matches it firmly. Only some rows state a clone size, as once, few, many or a class for expanded clones.

abundance: NA; j_gene: TRBJ2-2; d_gene: TRBD2; v_gene: TRBV10-3; CDR3aa: CAISETSGGHGELFF; CDR3nt: TGTGCCATCAGTGAGACATCGGGAGGTCACGGGGAGCTGTTTTTT
abundance: few; j_gene: TRBJ2-3; d_gene: TRBD1; v_gene: TRBV7-9; CDR3aa: CASSSGTGTDTQYF; CDR3nt: TGTGCCAGCAGCTCCGGGACAGGCACAGATACGCAGTATTTT
abundance: few; j_gene: TRBJ2-5; d_gene: NA; v_gene: TRBV5-1; CDR3aa: CASSLVRETQYF; CDR3nt: TGCGCCAGCAGCTTGGTTCGGGAGACCCAGTACTTC
abundance: NA; j_gene: TRBJ2-5; d_gene: TRBD2; v_gene: TRBV9; CDR3aa: CASSVGTSGTQETQYF; CDR3nt: TGTGCCAGCAGCGTTGGGACTAGCGGGACTCAAGAGACCCAGTACTTC
abundance: NA; j_gene: TRBJ2-7; d_gene: NA; v_gene: TRBV15; CDR3aa: CATSREASYEQYF; CDR3nt: TGTGCCACCAGCCGAGAGGCTTCCTACGAGCAGTACTTC
abundance: few; j_gene: TRBJ1-5; d_gene: TRBD1; v_gene: TRBV5-6; CDR3aa: CASSSWVGRGTRGNQPQHF; CDR3nt: TGTGCCAGCAGCTCGTGGGTCGGCAGGGGGACAAGAGGCAATCAGCCCCAGCATTTT
abundance: few; j_gene: TRBJ2-1; d_gene: TRBD2; v_gene: TRBV5-1; CDR3aa: CASSLKVLAGDPNEQFF; CDR3nt: TGCGCCAGCAGCTTGAAGGTCCTAGCGGGAGATCCCAATGAGCAGTTCTTC
abundance: NA; j_gene: TRBJ2-7; d_gene: NA; v_gene: TRBV5-5; CDR3aa: CASSSAPGPSYEQYF; CDR3nt: TGTGCCAGCAGCTCGGCCCCAGGGCCCTCCTACGAGCAGTACTTC
abundance: NA; j_gene: TRBJ2-7; d_gene: TRBD2; v_gene: TRBV28; CDR3aa: CASSFTSAYSYEQYF; CDR3nt: TGTGCCAGCAGTTTCACTAGCGCTTACTCCTACGAGCAGTACTTC
abundance: few; j_gene: TRBJ1-5; d_gene: NA; v_gene: TRBV7-8; CDR3aa: CASSLTGGLRQPQHF; CDR3nt: TGTGCCAGCAGCTTAACGGGGGGCCTCAGGCAGCCCCAGCATTTT
abundance: NA; j_gene: TRBJ1-2; d_gene: TRBD1; v_gene: TRBV4-2; CDR3aa: CASSKQQGRNYGYTF; CDR3nt: TGTGCCAGCAGCAAACAACAGGGGCGCAACTATGGCTACACCTTC
abundance: few; j_gene: TRBJ1-5; d_gene: NA; v_gene: TRBV30; CDR3aa: CAWSIPGRAGQPQHF; CDR3nt: TGTGCCTGGAGTATCCCTGGGCGGGCTGGTCAGCCCCAGCATTTT
abundance: few; j_gene: TRBJ2-1; d_gene: TRBD2; v_gene: TRBV19; CDR3aa: CASSSSGRYNEQFF; CDR3nt: TGTGCCAGTAGTAGTAGCGGGAGGTACAATGAGCAGTTCTTC
abundance: NA; j_gene: TRBJ1-5; d_gene: NA; v_gene: TRBV5-1; CDR3aa: CASSFGGRQPQHF; CDR3nt: TGCGCCAGCAGCTTCGGGGGTAGGCAGCCCCAGCATTTT
abundance: NA; j_gene: TRBJ2-1; d_gene: NA; v_gene: TRBV5-1; CDR3aa: CASSLEARGDEQFF; CDR3nt: TGCGCCAGCAGCTTGGAAGCCAGGGGGGATGAGCAGTTCTTC
abundance: NA; j_gene: TRBJ2-3; d_gene: TRBD2; v_gene: TRBV29-1; CDR3aa: CSVGTRAADTQYF; CDR3nt: TGCAGCGTGGGGACTAGGGCCGCAGATACGCAGTATTTT
abundance: few; j_gene: TRBJ2-1; d_gene: NA; v_gene: TRBV9; CDR3aa: CASSAYDSHNEQFF; CDR3nt: TGTGCCAGCAGCGCCTACGACTCCCACAATGAGCAGTTCTTC
abundance: NA; j_gene: TRBJ1-2; d_gene: NA; v_gene: TRBV28; CDR3aa: CASKGVGYTF; CDR3nt: TGTGCCAGCAAAGGGGTCGGCTACACCTTC
abundance: NA; j_gene: TRBJ2-3; d_gene: NA; v_gene: TRBV5-4; CDR3aa: CASSIRDIGTDTQYF; CDR3nt: TGTGCCAGCAGCATCCGGGACATAGGCACAGATACGCAGTATTTT
abundance: NA; j_gene: TRBJ2-5; d_gene: NA; v_gene: TRBV11-2; CDR3aa: CASSLGHLSMTAQNF; CDR3nt: TGTGCCAGCAGCTTAGGCCACCTTTCCATGACAGCGCAAAACTTC
abundance: NA; j_gene: TRBJ1-5; d_gene: NA; v_gene: TRBV4-1; CDR3aa: CASSLLGLTGNQPQHF; CDR3nt: TGCGCCAGCAGCCTCCTCGGACTGACGGGCAATCAGCCCCAGCATTTT
abundance: NA; j_gene: TRBJ2-3; d_gene: TRBD2; v_gene: TRBV6-1; CDR3aa: CASRTSGRTDTQYF; CDR3nt: TGTGCCAGCAGGACTAGCGGGAGGACAGATACGCAGTATTTT
abundance: NA; j_gene: TRBJ2-7; d_gene: NA; v_gene: TRBV7-8; CDR3aa: CASSLYSLGTVGAYEQYF; CDR3nt: TGTGCCAGCAGCTTATATAGCTTGGGAACAGTGGGAGCCTACGAGCAGTACTTC
abundance: NA; j_gene: TRBJ2-3; d_gene: TRBD2; v_gene: TRBV7-8; CDR3aa: CASSLRLALTDTQYF; CDR3nt: TGTGCCAGCAGCTTGAGACTAGCGCTCACAGATACGCAGTATTTT
abundance: few; j_gene: TRBJ2-2; d_gene: TRBD2; v_gene: TRBV29-1; CDR3aa: CSVEGLATGELFF; CDR3nt: TGCAGCGTCGAGGGACTAGCTACCGGGGAGCTGTTTTTT
abundance: few; j_gene: TRBJ2-5; d_gene: NA; v_gene: TRBV13; CDR3aa: CASSREETQYF; CDR3nt: TGTGCCAGCAGCAGAGAGGAGACCCAGTACTTC
abundance: NA; j_gene: TRBJ2-4; d_gene: NA; v_gene: TRBV28; CDR3aa: CASSFRDPTNIQYF; CDR3nt: TGTGCCAGCAGTTTTCGGGATCCGACGAACATTCAGTACTTC
abundance: few; j_gene: TRBJ2-3; d_gene: NA; v_gene: TRBV28; CDR3aa: CASITGSTDTQYF; CDR3nt: TGTGCCAGTATCACAGGGAGCACAGATACGCAGTATTTT
abundance: few; j_gene: TRBJ2-7; d_gene: NA; v_gene: TRBV5-1; CDR3aa: CASSYEPGVSYEQYF; CDR3nt: TGCGCCAGCAGCTACGAACCGGGAGTCTCCTACGAGCAGTACTTC
abundance: NA; j_gene: TRBJ1-2; d_gene: TRBD1; v_gene: TRBV9; CDR3aa: CASSVGTGVANYGYTF; CDR3nt: TGTGCCAGCAGCGTCGGGACAGGGGTCGCTAACTATGGCTACACCTTC
abundance: once; j_gene: TRBJ2-2; d_gene: TRBD1; v_gene: TRBV11-2; CDR3aa: CASSPYRGRNTGELFF; CDR3nt: TGTGCCAGCAGCCCCTACAGGGGTAGGAACACCGGGGAGCTGTTTTTT
abundance: few; j_gene: TRBJ2-3; d_gene: NA; v_gene: TRBV29-1; CDR3aa: CSAGEFTDTQYF; CDR3nt: TGCAGCGCGGGGGAGTTCACAGATACGCAGTATTTT
abundance: few; j_gene: TRBJ2-1; d_gene: NA; v_gene: TRBV30; CDR3aa: CAWSAGDPQFF; CDR3nt: TGTGCCTGGAGCGCAGGGGACCCTCAGTTCTTC
abundance: NA; j_gene: TRBJ2-2; d_gene: NA; v_gene: TRBV28; CDR3aa: CASSLYTNTGELFF; CDR3nt: TGTGCCAGCAGTTTGTACACGAACACCGGGGAGCTGTTTTTT
abundance: NA; j_gene: TRBJ1-1; d_gene: TRBD1; v_gene: TRBV15; CDR3aa: CATSRGRSGQSNTEAFF; CDR3nt: TGTGCCACCAGCAGAGGTAGATCGGGACAGAGCAACACTGAAGCTTTCTTT
abundance: few; j_gene: TRBJ2-7; d_gene: TRBD1; v_gene: TRBV5-4; CDR3aa: CASSFRDSLIYEQYF; CDR3nt: TGTGCCAGCAGCTTCCGGGACAGCTTAATCTACGAGCAGTACTTC
abundance: NA; j_gene: TRBJ2-2; d_gene: NA; v_gene: TRBV2; CDR3aa: CASKIQGSYTGELFF; CDR3nt: TGTGCCAGCAAGATACAGGGTTCGTACACCGGGGAGCTGTTTTTT
abundance: NA; j_gene: TRBJ2-3; d_gene: NA; v_gene: TRBV28; CDR3aa: CASRADTTLTDTQYF; CDR3nt: TGTGCCAGCAGGGCGGACACAACTCTCACAGATACGCAGTATTTT
abundance: few; j_gene: TRBJ2-7; d_gene: TRBD2; v_gene: TRBV9; CDR3aa: CASSAEGLAGGPEQYF; CDR3nt: TGTGCCAGCAGCGCCGAGGGACTAGCGGGAGGTCCCGAGCAGTACTTC
abundance: few; j_gene: TRBJ2-3; d_gene: TRBD2; v_gene: TRBV7-2; CDR3aa: CASSASGYTQYF; CDR3nt: TGTGCCAGCAGCGCTAGCGGCTATACGCAGTATTTT
abundance: few; j_gene: TRBJ2-5; d_gene: NA; v_gene: TRBV7-9; CDR3aa: CASSYSSEETQYF; CDR3nt: TGTGCCAGCAGTTATAGCTCGGAAGAGACCCAGTACTTC